A selection of T cell receptor beta chains follows, all from one sample in a study of a mutant IDH1 vaccine in newly diagnosed glioma. Antigens of these TCRs are unknown. Libraries were prepared by immunoSEQ multiplex PCR; TCRdb keeps only in-frame clonotypes and omits some of them. In the table there are tens of thousands of clones, 82% of which are singletons. The sample here was PBMCs, taken from a glioma patient whose treatment included an IDH1 peptide vaccine. The receptor set was obtained from a man aged 18 to 35 with glioma. Some clones in this sample may be carry-over from other donors' samples. CDR3s include the opening cysteine and the closing phenylalanine or tryptophan. A D gene is named only where the DNA matches it firmly. Size is omitted from some rows. Given values are once, few, many or a class for expanded clones.

CDR3 protein,CDR3 DNA,clone size,V gene,D gene,J gene
CASSYAQGGTEAFF,TGTGCCAGCAGTTATGCTCAGGGAGGCACTGAAGCTTTCTTT,-,TRBV6-6,-,TRBJ1-1
CASREDRSNTGELFF,TGTGCCAGCAGAGAGGACAGGTCGAACACCGGGGAGCTGTTTTTT,-,TRBV2,TRBD1,TRBJ2-2
CASSPPSKAGNTIYF,TGTGCCAGCTCACCACCCAGTAAAGCTGGAAACACCATATATTTT,once,TRBV18,-,TRBJ1-3
CASSSTRTRNTYEQYF,TGTGCCAGCAGCTCGACCCGGACGCGGAATACCTACGAGCAGTACTTC,-,TRBV7-8,-,TRBJ2-7
CASSPGGGTGEAYYGYTF,TGCGCCAGCAGCCCCGGGGGGGGGACAGGGGAAGCGTACTATGGCTACACCTTC,-,TRBV4-3,TRBD1,TRBJ1-2
CAGSIKNIQYF,TGTGCCGGATCCATAAAAAACATTCAGTACTTC,-,TRBV2,-,TRBJ2-4
CASSEAGSVEYF,TGTGCCAGCAGTGAAGCGGGGTCCGTGGAATACTTC,-,TRBV6-1,-,TRBJ2-7
CASSYSVESNEKLFF,TGTGCCAGCAGTTACTCCGTGGAGTCTAATGAAAAACTGTTTTTT,-,TRBV6-6,-,TRBJ1-4
CASSLVHSYEQYF,TGTGCCAGCAGCTTAGTACACTCCTACGAGCAGTACTTC,-,TRBV13,-,TRBJ2-7
CASSLSRGEETQYF,TGCGCCAGCAGCCTTTCGAGGGGTGAAGAGACCCAGTACTTC,-,TRBV4-1,-,TRBJ2-5
CASSHKSGGQGTYSGNTIYF,TGCGCCAGCAGCCACAAGAGTGGGGGACAGGGGACCTACTCTGGAAACACCATATATTTT,-,TRBV5-1,TRBD1,TRBJ1-3